The clone carrying this T cell receptor (beta chain) was recorded only once. What it binds is not known. This sample includes further DNA sequences coding for the same CDR3. Deletions cut 4 bases from V and 4 bases from J, with 10 bases between. CDR3 length equals 13 residues. The germline V gene has CDR1 SGHTA and CDR2 FQGTGA. These data come from a study of shared clonotypes between healthy human individuals. Overall study findings and caveats: Generation of non-shared clonotypes was less probable than generation of clonotypes shared by all four donors.

The assay was carried out at the deep level. Clones were read by immunoSEQ multiplex PCR, and TCRdb kept only the in-frame ones, dropping some. Among roughly 2.2 million clones, around 90% were seen once, and the ten largest hold approximately 0.41%. The sequenced sample consisted of naive CD4+ T cells from PBMCs. Subset noted: CD45RA+ positively selected. This sequence was found in a man younger than 30 in good health. Some clones in this sample may be carry-over from other donors' samples. V and J are TRBV7-3 and TRBJ1-1; unclear D gene. CDR3 in amino acids: CASSSGEGTEAFF. CDR3 nucleotide sequence: TGTGCCAGCAGCTCCGGGGAGGGCACTGAAGCTTTCTTT.